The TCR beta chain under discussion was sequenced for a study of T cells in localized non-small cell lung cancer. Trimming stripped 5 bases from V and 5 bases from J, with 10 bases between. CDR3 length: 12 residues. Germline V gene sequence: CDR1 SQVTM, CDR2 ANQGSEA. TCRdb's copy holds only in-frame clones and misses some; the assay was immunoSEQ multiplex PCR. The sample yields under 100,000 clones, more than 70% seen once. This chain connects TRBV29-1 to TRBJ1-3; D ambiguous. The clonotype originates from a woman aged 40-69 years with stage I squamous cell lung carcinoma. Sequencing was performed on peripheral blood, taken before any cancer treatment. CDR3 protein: CSVSSERNTIYF. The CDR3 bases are TGCAGCGTTTCTTCCGAGAGAAACACCATATATTTT.